Presented here are 13 T cell receptor beta chains from one specimen sequenced in a study of shared clonotypes between healthy human individuals. The protocol was immunoSEQ multiplex PCR, while the TCRdb copy is restricted to in-frame clones and leaves out a portion. The sample comprises around 690,000 clones, around 91% of which are singletons, and about a third rests with the top ten. The sequencing sample was made of memory CD8+ T cells from PBMCs. Regarding subset: CD45RO+ cells pooled with CCR7-negative TemRA cells. The receptors were sampled from a man aged 18 to 29 in good health. Some clones in this sample may be carry-over from other donors' samples.

This chain uses TRBV7-9 with TRBJ2-2; the D is unclear. V lost 3 bases and J lost 6, with 8 bases in between. The germline V gene encodes CDR1 SEHNR and CDR2 FQNEAQ (reference sequence). CDR3 length: 13 residues. CDR3 region: CASSLGLPGELFF. The CDR3 DNA is TGTGCCAGCAGCTTGGGTCTGCCCGGGGAGCTGTTTTTT.

V and J are TRBV7-9 and TRBJ2-5; TRBD1 matches at 7 bases. Unmatched junction bases numbered 13, after V lost 5 bases and J lost 7 bases. Germline V gives CDR1 SEHNR, CDR2 FQNEAQ (reference sequence). This CDR3 has 15 residues. The CDR3 bases are TGTGCCAGCAGCGTAACAGGGGAACTTCGGGGGACCCAGTACTTC. It codes for CASSVTGELRGTQYF.

The rearrangement uses TRBV27 and TRBJ2-1; 7 positions agree with TRBD2. After removal of 2 bases from V and 8 bases from J, the junction contained 6 bases not matched to a gene. From germline, CDR1 is MNHEY and CDR2 SMNVEV (reference sequence). The CDR3 is 14 residues long. The CDR3 nucleotides are TGTGCCAGCAGTTTAATCTGGCGGGAGCATGAGCAGTTCTTC. Protein sequence: CASSLIWREHEQFF.

V and J are TRBV19 and TRBJ2-2, with 9 positions matching TRBD2. J gave up 3 bases and V 7 bases, and 6 bases lay outside the gene matches. The CDR3 loop spans 15 amino acids. In germline, CDR1 is LNHDA, CDR2 SQIVND (reference sequence). The CDR3 bases are TGTGCCAGTATTGGTAGCGGGAGTTACACCGGGGAGCTGTTTTTT. Its protein product is CASIGSGSYTGELFF.

The rearrangement uses TRBV11-2 and TRBJ2-7, with a possible D match to TRBD2 (6 bases). The V and J ends lost 7 bases and 1 base respectively, with 14 bases between them. The CDR3 is made up of 14 amino acids. From germline, CDR1 is SGHAT and CDR2 FQNNGV. The CDR3 sequence is CASNSRDFSYEQYF. Here the CDR3 DNA reads TGTGCCAGCAACTCCAGGGACTTTTCCTACGAGCAGTACTTC.

CDR3 amino acids: CASSPRTGVNYGYTF. CDR3 nucleotides: TGTGCCAGCAGCCCCCGGACAGGGGTTAACTATGGCTACACCTTC. V is TRBV7-9 and J is TRBJ1-2, with TRBD1 matching over 9 bases. After removal of 5 bases from V and 1 base from J, the junction contained 5 bases not matched to a gene. Germline V gives CDR1 SEHNR, CDR2 FQNEAQ (reference sequence). The CDR3 is made up of 15 amino acids.

The chain couples TRBV27 to TRBJ2-7; a weak D match, TRBD1 (6 bases). V dropped 5 bases and J dropped 2 bases, with 16 bases sitting between them. The germline V gene has CDR1 MNHEY and CDR2 SMNVEV (reference sequence). This CDR3 region has 15 residues. CDR3 sequence reads: CASSVNRDKTYEQYF. The CDR3 nucleotides are TGTGCCAGCAGTGTAAACAGGGACAAGACCTACGAGCAGTACTTC.

The rearrangement uses TRBV7-9 and TRBJ2-3, with 8 positions matching TRBD1. J lost 0 bases, V lost 5 bases, and 4 bases had no gene match. The CDR3 is 15 residues long. Germline V gives CDR1 SEHNR, CDR2 FQNEAQ (reference sequence). CDR3 nucleotide sequence: TGTGCCAGCAGCCCTTGGACAGGGAGCACAGATACGCAGTATTTT. Protein: CASSPWTGSTDTQYF.

This chain's CDR3 is CASSSRGPSMNTEAFF. For the CDR3, the DNA is TGTGCCAGCAGCTCACGTGGACCATCTATGAACACTGAAGCTTTCTTT. The chain uses TRBV5-4 and TRBJ1-1; no clear D. This CDR3 is 16 amino acids long. Germline V gene sequence: CDR1 SGHNT, CDR2 YYREEE (reference sequence). Trimming took 3 bases from V and 0 from J, leaving 15 bases between them.

The V call is TRBV5-6, the J call TRBJ2-1, with 13 positions matching TRBD2. Germline-derived CDR1 and CDR2 are SGHDT and YYEEEE. V shed 4 bases and J 8 bases; nucleotides not matched to a gene: 6. This CDR3 is built from 15 residues. In DNA form, the CDR3 reads TGTGCCAGCAGCCAGGGACTAGCGGGGTACGATGAGCAGTTCTTC. The encoded protein is CASSQGLAGYDEQFF.

CDR3 sequence: CASSQDSVEVSYEQYF. In DNA, the CDR3 is TGCGCCAGCAGCCAGGACTCAGTGGAAGTCTCCTACGAGCAGTACTTC. The gene calls are TRBV4-1 and TRBJ2-7; D possibly corresponds to TRBD2 (5 bases). Trimming took off 3 bases at V and 0 bases at J, with 15 bases between the two ends. Germline lookup yields CDR1 MGHRA and CDR2 YSYEKL. This CDR3 is built from 16 residues.

V gene TRBV6-5 combines with J gene TRBJ2-1; 9 bases fit TRBD2. Germline V gene sequence: CDR1 MNHEY, CDR2 SVGAGI. J was trimmed by 6 bases and V by 4 bases; bases with no gene match: 7. This CDR3 is 15 amino acids long. CDR3 residues: CASSFRSGRANEQFF. DNA of the CDR3: TGTGCCAGCAGTTTTCGTAGCGGGAGAGCCAATGAGCAGTTCTTC.

V usage is TRBV5-1 and J usage is TRBJ1-4, with 7 positions matching TRBD1. J lost 0 bases, V lost 2 bases, and 4 bases had no gene match. This CDR3 has 16 residues. Germline V gives CDR1 SGHRS, CDR2 YFSETQ. The CDR3 DNA sequence: TGCGCCAGCAGCTTCAGGGGGAGTGCAACTAATGAAAAACTGTTTTTT. Translation: CASSFRGSATNEKLFF.